This T cell receptor beta chain came from a study of identical twins. The study, taken as a whole, reports: Monozygotic twin pairs showed more out-of-frame TCR alpha sharing than models estimated.

This CDR3 comprises 15 residues. Losses at the gene ends were 2 bases for V and 5 bases for J; bases not matched to a gene: 5. CDR1 is KGHSH and CDR2 is LQKENI in the germline V gene. Each CDR3 protein is one row after TCRdb ran MiXCR on the 5' RACE reads. The sample records hundreds of thousands of distinct CDR3 sequences, about 20% being singletons. This clonotype showed up many times. As yet, its antigen is unknown. A further study also used this sample, focusing on T cells expressing NK-cell markers. According to that study: Obtained from sorted CD3+CD56+NKG2C+, CD3+CD56+NKG2C- and CD3+CD56-NKG2C+ T cells were the TCR beta repertoires. In several donors, dominant clonotypes made up about 28.3-65% of CD3+CD56-NKG2C+ cells.

This clonotype was sampled from a young woman in good health. The sequenced sample consisted of PBMCs. The V and J genes are TRBV18 and TRBJ1-4; 7 nucleotides match TRBD1. CDR3 region: CASSPGDRVNEKLFF. In DNA form, the CDR3 reads TGTGCCAGCTCACCAGGCGACAGGGTCAATGAAAAACTGTTTTTT.